A selection of T cell receptor beta chains follows, all from one sample in a study of neoadjuvant nivolumab and ipilimumab in lung cancer. TCRdb keeps only in-frame clones here, not all; method: immunoSEQ multiplex PCR. The sample lists about 26,000 clones; around 80% were seen once. Source: peripheral blood, taken before neoadjuvant nivolumab, alone or with ipilimumab. Source of these receptors: an adult with non-small cell lung cancer. Both conserved end residues are part of each CDR3. D genes are given only for firm matches. Clone size, where shown, is once, few, many, or a class for clones that have expanded.

d_call	v_call	j_call	clone_size	cdr3_aa	cdr3_nt
.	TRBV2	TRBJ2-7	.	CASSVLVYGTPGLEQYF	TGTGCCAGCAGTGTTCTAGTGTATGGGACACCTGGTCTAGAGCAGTACTTC
.	TRBV13	TRBJ1-2	.	CASSLGMGEFSNYGYTF	TGTGCCAGCAGCCTCGGCATGGGGGAATTTTCTAACTATGGCTACACCTTC
.	TRBV7-3	TRBJ2-7	once	CASSLRHTGTLSYEQYF	TGTGCCAGCAGCTTAAGGCACACAGGGACACTCTCCTACGAGCAGTACTTC
.	TRBV5-4	TRBJ2-1	.	CASSITGFGDNEQFF	TGTGCCAGCAGCATTACAGGGTTTGGCGACAATGAGCAGTTCTTC
.	TRBV2	TRBJ1-1	.	CASRRGYTTEAFF	TGTGCCAGCAGGAGAGGGTATACCACTGAAGCTTTCTTT
.	TRBV5-4	TRBJ1-1	few	CASSMLPLATEAFF	TGTGCCAGCAGCATGCTGCCCTTGGCGACTGAAGCTTTCTTT
.	TRBV2	TRBJ1-5	.	CASSVRRGQDQPQHF	TGTGCCAGCAGTGTTCGCAGGGGTCAAGATCAGCCCCAGCATTTT
TRBD1	TRBV29-1	TRBJ1-1	few	CSVVQGANTEAFF	TGCAGCGTTGTCCAGGGGGCCAACACTGAAGCTTTCTTT
TRBD1	TRBV5-8	TRBJ2-6	.	CASRPWTGLASGANVLTF	TGTGCCAGCAGACCCTGGACAGGCCTCGCCTCTGGGGCCAACGTCCTGACTTTC
TRBD2	TRBV4-1	TRBJ2-3	.	CASSHKLAGSLYTQYF	TGCGCCAGCAGCCACAAACTAGCGGGGAGTCTCTATACGCAGTATTTT
.	TRBV10-1	TRBJ1-1	few	CASRATMNTEAFF	TGCGCCAGCAGAGCCACCATGAACACTGAAGCTTTCTTT
.	TRBV7-9	TRBJ2-3	.	CASSPRRGLNTDTQYF	TGTGCCAGCAGCCCCCGGCGGGGGCTGAACACAGATACGCAGTATTTT
.	TRBV7-9	TRBJ2-5	.	CASSANQETQYF	TGTGCCAGCAGCGCAAACCAAGAGACCCAGTACTTC
.	TRBV11-2	TRBJ1-1	.	CASSFGNTEAFF	TGTGCCAGCAGCTTCGGGAACACTGAAGCTTTCTTT
.	TRBV12-5	TRBJ1-2	once	CASGLTLRGIPFYGYTF	TGTGCTAGTGGTTTGACCCTCCGGGGGATCCCTTTCTATGGCTACACCTTC
TRBD1	TRBV2	TRBJ1-6	.	CARNRGGNSPLHF	TGTGCCAGAAACAGGGGGGGGAATTCACCCCTCCACTTT
.	TRBV19	TRBJ2-1	.	CASSYWGVGRYNEQFF	TGTGCCAGTAGCTATTGGGGTGTCGGGCGGTACAATGAGCAGTTCTTC
.	TRBV7-2	TRBJ2-7	.	CASRRGAYEQYF	TGTGCCAGCAGAAGAGGGGCCTACGAGCAGTACTTC
TRBD1	TRBV10-3	TRBJ1-1	.	CAINGGGGTEAFF	TGTGCCATCAATGGAGGGGGCGGTACTGAAGCTTTCTTT
.	TRBV28	TRBJ1-2	once	CASRSTQGFYGYTF	TGTGCCAGCAGATCAACCCAGGGATTCTATGGCTACACCTTC
.	TRBV13	TRBJ2-5	.	CASSPRDWEETQYF	TGTGCCAGCAGCCCAAGGGACTGGGAAGAGACCCAGTACTTC
.	TRBV7-3	TRBJ2-4	.	CASSSGDMDKNIQYF	TGTGCCAGCAGCTCCGGAGACATGGACAAAAACATTCAGTACTTC
TRBD2	TRBV4-1	TRBJ2-1	.	CASSQERVQRGPHYNEQFF	TGCGCCAGCAGCCAAGAGCGAGTTCAGCGGGGGCCCCATTACAATGAGCAGTTCTTC
.	TRBV11-1	TRBJ2-7	.	CASSLKTGSYEQYF	TGTGCCAGCAGCCTAAAGACAGGTTCCTACGAGCAGTACTTC
.	TRBV4-1	TRBJ1-4	.	CASSQSDSRTRGEKLFF	TGCGCCAGCAGCCAATCGGACAGCCGAACCAGGGGTGAAAAACTGTTTTTT
.	TRBV5-5	TRBJ2-5	.	CASSAPLGGETQYF	TGTGCCAGCAGCGCGCCACTGGGTGGGGAGACCCAGTACTTC
.	TRBV10-1	TRBJ2-5	.	CASSESGQQETQYF	TGCGCCAGCAGTGAGTCAGGACAGCAAGAGACCCAGTACTTC
.	TRBV19	TRBJ2-3	.	CASSIQGYNTDTQYF	TGTGCCAGTAGTATCCAGGGGTATAACACAGATACGCAGTATTTT
TRBD1	TRBV27	TRBJ2-1	few	CASSLLHRGNEQFF	TGTGCCAGCAGTTTATTACACAGGGGCAATGAGCAGTTCTTC
.	TRBV18	TRBJ1-1	.	CASSRTQVSLDTEAFF	TGTGCCAGCTCAAGAACACAGGTGTCTTTGGACACTGAAGCTTTCTTT
.	TRBV5-4	TRBJ2-7	.	CASSLEVGGAYEQYF	TGTGCCAGCAGCTTGGAAGTAGGGGGTGCCTACGAGCAGTACTTC
.	TRBV5-1	TRBJ1-2	few	CASSQDSYYGYTF	TGCGCCAGCAGCCAAGACAGTTACTATGGCTACACCTTC
.	TRBV4-2	TRBJ1-1	once	CASSQDLSGNEAFF	TGTGCCAGCAGCCAAGATTTGTCGGGGAATGAAGCTTTCTTT
TRBD1	TRBV2	TRBJ1-5	.	CASTDRDGQPQHF	TGTGCCAGCACTGACAGGGATGGACAGCCCCAGCATTTT
TRBD1	TRBV10-3	TRBJ1-5	.	CAISPDRSSQPQHF	TGTGCCATCAGCCCGGACAGGTCGAGTCAGCCCCAGCATTTT
.	TRBV5-1	TRBJ1-3	once	CASSSSLSSSGNTIYF	TGCGCCAGCAGCTCCTCCTTGAGTAGCTCTGGAAACACCATATATTTT
.	TRBV15	TRBJ2-1	few	CATSRDAGNYEQFF	TGTGCCACCAGCAGAGATGCCGGGAACTATGAGCAGTTCTTC
TRBD1	TRBV4-3	TRBJ1-2	.	CASSQEENRGEYGYTF	TGCGCCAGCAGCCAAGAGGAGAACAGGGGGGAGTATGGCTACACCTTC
.	TRBV7-9	TRBJ2-2	.	CATLSRGREDTGELFF	TGTGCCACCCTCTCAAGGGGCAGGGAGGACACCGGTGAGCTGTTTTTT
TRBD1	TRBV20-1	TRBJ2-7	.	CSGSRTGEQYF	TGCAGTGGTTCCCGGACAGGGGAGCAGTACTTC
TRBD1	TRBV5-1	TRBJ1-5	once	CASSLEGTDYQPQHF	TGCGCCAGCAGCTTGGAAGGGACAGACTATCAGCCCCAGCATTTT
.	TRBV18	TRBJ1-3	.	CASSPFREANTIYF	TGTGCCAGCTCACCATTCAGGGAGGCAAACACCATATATTTT
.	TRBV28	TRBJ2-3	.	CASRQPLFGDTQYF	TGTGCCAGCCGCCAACCCCTCTTCGGGGATACGCAGTATTTT
.	TRBV27	TRBJ2-7	few	CASSLGLSPSYEQYF	TGTGCCAGCAGTCTAGGGCTATCCCCCTCCTACGAGCAGTACTTC
.	TRBV7-9	TRBJ1-1	few	CASSLVNTEAFF	TGTGCCAGCAGCTTAGTGAACACTGAAGCTTTCTTT
TRBD1	TRBV7-2	TRBJ1-6	.	CASSLTGDRGNSPLHF	TGTGCCAGCAGCTTGACAGGGGATCGTGGGAATTCACCCCTCCACTTT